The 3 T cell receptor beta chains reported below all come from one sample, sequenced in a study of Graves' ophthalmopathy and Graves' hyperthyroidism. The sequenced template was RNA, covering the TCR beta CDR3 region. Investigators did first-round RT-PCR with HTBI primers, then second-round multiplex PCR. TCRdb used MiXCR to reprocess the multiplex PCR reads, holding one entry per CDR3 protein. The table records 560,000 or so distinct CDR3 sequences, 35% to 40% of them present only once. The sequenced sample consisted of peripheral blood or thyroid tissue (not recorded which). All receptors derive from an adult man with Graves' hyperthyroidism.

CDR3 residues: CASSRGHGGVYGYTF. CDR3 bases: TGTGCCAGCAGCCGGGGGCACGGCGGAGTCTATGGCTACACCTTC. The chain joins TRBV24-1 to TRBJ1-2, with D perhaps TRBD1 (6 bases). V lost 11 bases and J 4 bases, leaving 22 bases between the germline ends. CDR3 length: 15 residues. Germline CDR1 KGHDR, CDR2 SFDVKD.

This clonotype occurred many times. The rearrangement joins TRBV19 to TRBJ2-7; possibly TRBD1 for D (5 bases). CDR3 length equals 15 residues. Per germline, CDR1 LNHDA and CDR2 SQIVND (reference sequence). Trimming cost V 1 base and J 1 base, with 11 bases left between them. The CDR3 here is CASSIAQGRSYEQYF. The CDR3 region has the DNA TGTGCCAGTAGTATAGCCCAGGGTCGATCCTACGAGCAGTACTTC.

Turning to this clonotype: A read error is possible here, since a much larger clone lies one base away. The rearrangement links TRBV7-9 to TRBJ2-5; D call uncertain. Germline CDR1 is SEHNR and CDR2 is FQNEAQ (reference sequence). The CDR3 is made up of 13 amino acids. V dropped 5 bases and J dropped 3 bases, with 10 bases sitting between them. The CDR3 loop reads CASSPSWEETQYF. CDR3 coding DNA: TGTGCCAGCAGCCCCAGCTGGGAAGAGACCCAGTACTTC.